This TCR beta chain appears in the sequencing data of a study of CD8+CD57+ T cells in acquired aplastic anemia. Study-level background: On average, sorted CD4+ and CD8+ cells gave around 3 ug of DNA. Notes on the study in general: It was found that nearly 30 CD8+ CDR3 sequences were shared between patients and controls.

This clonotype was detected ten times or more. Its antigen is unidentified. The TCR beta profiling, which covered VDJ combination and CDR3 sequence, was carried out using genomic DNA as the template. TCRdb passed the reads through MiXCR, listing each CDR3 protein once. The table lists some 200,000 distinct CDR3 sequences, roughly half of them singletons, with approximately 9.7% in the top ten. Patients chosen for sequencing had shown CD8+CD57+ cell expansion by flow cytometry. The length of the CDR3 is 14 residues. V lost 3 bases, J lost 4 bases, and 4 bases stayed unmatched. Germline CDR1 reads SGHNT; CDR2 reads YENEEA.

Sequenced: sorted CD4+, CD8+, or CD8+CD57+ T cells (not recorded which) from PBMCs. This chain joins TRBV11-3 and TRBJ2-7, with 9 bases fitting TRBD2. This receptor was obtained from a human donor with aplastic anemia. The CDR3, as DNA: TGTGCCAGCAGCTTGGAAAGCGGGAGGTACGAGCAGTACTTC. Protein product: CASSLESGRYEQYF.